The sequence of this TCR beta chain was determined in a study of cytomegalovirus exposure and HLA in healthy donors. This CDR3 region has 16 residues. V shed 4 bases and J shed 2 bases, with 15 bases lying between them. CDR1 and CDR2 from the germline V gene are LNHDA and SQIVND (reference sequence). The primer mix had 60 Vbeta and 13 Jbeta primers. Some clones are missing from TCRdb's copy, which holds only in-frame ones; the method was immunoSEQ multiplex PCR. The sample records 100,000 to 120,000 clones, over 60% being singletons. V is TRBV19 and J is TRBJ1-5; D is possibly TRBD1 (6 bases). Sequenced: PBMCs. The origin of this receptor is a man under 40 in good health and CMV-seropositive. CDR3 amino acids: CASSTPQDRRNQPQHF. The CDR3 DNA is TGTGCCAGTAGTACCCCTCAGGACAGACGCAATCAGCCCCAGCATTTT.